These 8 T cell receptor beta chains were all obtained from the same sample, sequenced in a study of blood T cells in healthy people across ages. Next came a second PCR, run for about 7 to 11 cycles, which used a sample-barcoded 5' primer along with a J-beta primer mix. TCRdb re-analysed the 5' RACE reads in MiXCR, keeping a single row per CDR3 protein. This sample carries roughly 900,000 distinct CDR3 sequences, 25% to 35% of them seen once, and the ten largest clones take 17%. Sequenced input: blood. The receptors stem from a woman over 75 in good health.

V gene TRBV7-2 combines with J gene TRBJ1-4, with D maybe TRBD1 (6 bases). Germline V CDR1 and CDR2: SGHTA, FQGNSA. This CDR3 spans 15 amino acids. V was pared by 5 bases and J by 7 bases, with 17 bases between. The CDR3 here is CASSAQGRIIEKLFF. The DNA of the CDR3 is TGTGCCAGCAGCGCACAGGGAAGAATAATTGAAAAACTGTTTTTT.

This clonotype was counted many times. This rearrangement joins TRBV5-5 to TRBJ2-5, with TRBD1 as a possible D gene (5 bases). Germline V gene sequence: CDR1 SGHKS, CDR2 YYEKEE (reference sequence). Between the trimmed V and J ends, which lost 2 bases and 1 base, there was a span of 9 bases. The CDR3 is 14 residues long. As DNA, the CDR3 is TGTGCCAGCAGCTTATTCACAGGCCAAGAGACCCAGTACTTC. Encoded protein: CASSLFTGQETQYF.

This clonotype occurred many times. The CDR3 region has the DNA TGTGCCAGCAGCCAGGGTAGCGGGGGCTTCCAAGAGACCCAGTACTTC. Protein product: CASSQGSGGFQETQYF. The chain uses TRBV5-5 and TRBJ2-5, with TRBD2 matching over 9 bases. J gave up 1 base and V 4 bases, and 8 bases lay outside the gene matches. The CDR3 spans 16 residues. CDR1 and CDR2 (germline): SGHKS, YYEKEE (reference sequence). Looking up the rest from reference TRBV5-5 and TRBJ2-5 gives the full variable domain: DAGVTQSPTHLIKTRGQQVTLRCSPISGHKSVSWYQQVLGQGPQFIFQYYEKEERGRGNFPDRFSARQFPNYSSELNVNALLLGDSALYLCASSQGSGGFQETQYFGPGTRLLVL.

CDR3 protein: CASSSRTQGFTGELFF. DNA for the CDR3: TGTGCCAGCTCATCGAGAACGCAGGGGTTCACCGGGGAGCTGTTTTTT. This chain uses TRBV18 with TRBJ2-2; perhaps TRBD1 as D (6 bases). The V gene's germline CDR1 is KGHSH and CDR2 LQKENI. There are 16 residues in the CDR3. V lost 5 bases to trimming and J lost 4 bases, with 17 bases between them.

This clonotype was seen a handful of times. The chain links TRBV6-2 or TRBV6-3 to TRBJ2-3; 11 bases are a match to TRBD2. V lost 6 bases, J lost 2 bases, and 22 bases stayed unmatched. Germline lookup yields CDR1 MNHEY and CDR2 SVGEGT. The CDR3 is 21 residues long. CDR3: CASSKPLRGEASGRFTDTQYF. CDR3 bases: TGTGCCAGCAGCAAACCATTAAGAGGAGAGGCTAGCGGGAGGTTCACAGATACGCAGTATTTT.

The chain recombines TRBV20-1 with TRBJ2-3; 13 bases agree with TRBD2. The V and J ends lost 3 bases and 4 bases, in that order; junction bases with no gene match: 4. Per germline, CDR1 DFQATT and CDR2 SNEGSKA (reference sequence). This CDR3 is 15 amino acids long. The CDR3 spells CSARELAGGPDTQYF. CDR3 nucleotide sequence: TGCAGTGCTAGGGAACTAGCGGGGGGGCCAGATACGCAGTATTTT.

On this clonotype itself: A much larger clone sits a single nucleotide away, making a read error possible. The chain uses TRBV5-1 and TRBJ2-7; TRBD1 matches at 9 bases. V dropped 1 base and J dropped 5; count of bases not matched to a gene: 10. The germline V gene encodes CDR1 SGHRS and CDR2 YFSETQ. The CDR3 extends over 16 amino acids. The DNA for the CDR3 is TGCGCCAGCAGCTTGAGGAGTCGACAGGGGGAGAACGAGCAGTACTTC. Amino acids: CASSLRSRQGENEQYF.

This clonotype was counted between two and nine times. A much more abundant neighbour one base away suggests this may be a read error. The genes are TRBV5-1 and TRBJ1-4, with D hard to call. Trimming left V 3 bases short and J 2 bases short, with 8 bases between. The V gene's germline CDR1 is SGHRS and CDR2 YFSETQ. The CDR3 totals 14 residues. CDR3 protein: CASSCGGTNEKLFF. CDR3 DNA: TGCGCCAGCAGCTGTGGAGGGACTAATGAAAAACTGTTTTTT. Supplemented by reference TRBV5-1 and TRBJ1-4, the full variable domain reads KAGVTQTPRYLIKTRGQQVTLSCSPISGHRSVSWYQQTPGQGLQFLFEYFSETQRNKGNFPGRFSGRQFSNSRSEMNVSTLELGDSALYLCASSCGGTNEKLFFGSGTQLSVL.